This T cell receptor beta chain came from a study of blood T cell repertoires in COVID-19. Study overall: Donors in the United States, Italy and Spain gave samples during acute or convalescent COVID-19.

Original handling: Amplification of reference gene primers was used by the study to estimate nucleated cell counts. This table comes from immunoSEQ multiplex PCR, and its TCRdb copy is limited to in-frame clones, with some not included. Clonal size and the V and J genes are those of that table, whereas D and trimming came from the DNA. The sample consists of about 98,000 clones, roughly 80% of them appearing once. The receptor comes from a man between 70 and 80 years old with active or convalescent COVID-19. Sample: peripheral blood.

CDR3 loop: CASSVEEESYNEQFF. The DNA of the CDR3 is TGTGCCAGCAGCGTAGAAGAAGAGTCCTACAATGAGCAGTTCTTC. The chain is built from TRBV9 and TRBJ2-1; D call uncertain. The CDR3 totals 15 residues. Per the germline V gene, CDR1 is SGDLS and CDR2 is YYNGEE. V was pared by 0 bases and J by 1 base, with 8 bases between.